Below, 18 T cell receptor beta chains from the same sample are listed, as sequenced in a study of beta chain features in type 1 diabetes. Sequenced material consisted of expressed TCRB transcripts (all of the isolated RNA was reverse transcribed). The data were produced by immunoSEQ multiplex PCR, yet TCRdb's version contains in-frame clones alone and is incomplete. The sample lists hundreds of thousands of clones; 15% to 17% were seen once. The sequencing input was naive CD4+ T cells from blood. The source is a man aged 18 to 35 in good health.

The chain employs TRBV10-3 and TRBJ2-6; maybe TRBD1 (6 bases). The CDR3 has 16 residues. From germline, CDR1 is ENHRY and CDR2 SYGVKD. The V gene lost 3 bases and the J gene lost 3 bases, with 12 bases spanning the gap. As DNA, the CDR3 is TGTGCCATCAGTGAAAAGGCACAGGGTGGGGCCAACGTCCTGACTTTC. It encodes CAISEKAQGGANVLTF.

The V and J genes are TRBV28 and TRBJ1-5; D is unclear. This CDR3 contains 13 residues. CDR1 and CDR2 from the germline V gene are MDHEN and SYDVKM. With 6 bases removed from V and 4 bases from J, the gap between germline ends came to 10 bases. The CDR3 reads CASRKFGNQPQHF. For the CDR3, the DNA is TGTGCCAGCAGGAAATTCGGGAATCAGCCCCAGCATTTT.

The gene calls are TRBV9 and TRBJ2-5, with 9 positions matching TRBD1. Matching the DNA end better, TRBJ2-7 makes the J call doubtful. The CDR3 extends over 16 amino acids. The V gene's germline CDR1 is SGDLS and CDR2 YYNGEE. This CDR3 reads CASSVGFLGQGGEQYF. CDR3 DNA sequence: TGTGCCAGCAGCGTAGGGTTTCTGGGACAGGGCGGCGAGCAGTACTTC.

The rearrangement joins TRBV13 to TRBJ2-7; weak D call: TRBD1 (5 bases). Per the germline V gene, CDR1 is PRHDT and CDR2 is FYEKMQ (reference sequence). The CDR3 has 17 residues. V dropped 2 bases and J dropped 3 bases, with 20 bases sitting between them. CDR3 protein: CASSLRVVGRQGYEQYF. The CDR3, as DNA: TGTGCCAGCAGCTTAAGGGTGGTTGGGCGGCAGGGCTACGAGCAGTACTTC. The full variable domain, in which reference TRBV13 and TRBJ2-7 provide the parts outside the CDR3, is AAGVIQSPRHLIKEKRETATLKCYPIPRHDTVYWYQQGPGQDPQFLISFYEKMQSDKGSIPDRFSAQQFSDYHSELNMSSLELGDSALYFCASSLRVVGRQGYEQYFGPGTRLTVT.

This sequence joins TRBV4-1 and TRBJ1-5, with TRBD1 as a possible D gene (6 bases). Deletions cut 4 bases from V and 0 bases from J, with 16 bases between. Per the germline V gene, CDR1 is MGHRA and CDR2 is YSYEKL. There are 17 residues in the CDR3. CDR3 sequence: CASSLEGGGVSNQPQHF. In DNA, the CDR3 is TGCGCCAGCAGCCTCGAAGGGGGGGGTGTTAGCAATCAGCCCCAGCATTTT.

The chain couples TRBV5-1 to TRBJ1-2; D uncertain. Germline CDR1 SGHRS, CDR2 YFSETQ. The CDR3 length is 12 residues. The V gene lost 0 bases and the J gene lost 4 bases, with 4 bases spanning the gap. DNA for the CDR3: TGCGCCAGCAGCTTGGCTAGCTATGGCTACACCTTC. This translates into CASSLASYGYTF.

Concerning this clone: Other DNA sequences in the same sample also yield this CDR3. In nucleotides, the CDR3 is TGTGCCAGCAGTCCTGACAGGAGCTCCTACGAGCAGTACTTC. Translating it yields CASSPDRSSYEQYF. The chain links TRBV7-9 to TRBJ2-7, with D perhaps matching TRBD1 (6 bases). V lost 6 bases to trimming and J lost 0 bases, with 12 bases between them. CDR1 is SEHNR, CDR2 FQNEAQ, per germline (reference sequence). This CDR3 spans 14 amino acids.

This clone was counted a few times. The rearrangement joins TRBV18 to TRBJ2-7; no clear D. The CDR3 is made up of 11 amino acids. The germline CDR1 and CDR2 sequences are KGHSH and LQKENI. Between the trimmed V and J ends, which lost 1 base and 5 bases, there was a span of 3 bases. In DNA form, the CDR3 reads TGTGCCAGCTCACCACTACACGAGCAGTACTTC. Protein: CASSPLHEQYF.

The chain uses TRBV27 and TRBJ1-5; D is undetermined. The CDR3 totals 13 residues. V was clipped by 3 bases and J by 7 bases, with 10 bases between them. Per germline, CDR1 MNHEY and CDR2 SMNVEV (reference sequence). The CDR3 sequence is CASSFQQSQPQHF. DNA of the CDR3: TGTGCCAGCAGTTTCCAGCAGAGCCAGCCCCAGCATTTT.

This clone was seen a few times. The same CDR3 can be traced to other DNA sequences in this sample. The chain carries TRBV4-3 and TRBJ1-5; D uncertain. V was trimmed by 1 base and J by 4 bases, leaving 5 bases between them. Germline V gives CDR1 LGHNA, CDR2 YSLEER. The CDR3 is 13 residues long. The CDR3 loop is CASSQGGNQPQHF. The CDR3 DNA follows: TGCGCCAGCAGCCAAGGAGGGAATCAGCCCCAGCATTTT.

The sample holds a few counts of this clone. The CDR3 reads CASSQGQIYNEQFF. In DNA, the CDR3 is TGTGCCAGCAGCCAGGGACAAATCTACAATGAGCAGTTCTTC. The chain joins TRBV7-3 to TRBJ2-1, with D possibly being TRBD1 (6 bases). The CDR3 totals 14 residues. Germline V CDR1 and CDR2: SGHTA, FQGTGA. The V end lost 5 bases, the J end lost 3 bases, and 11 bases lay between the germline ends.

This clone was detected only a few times. The rearrangement joins TRBV7-2 to TRBJ2-6; D remains ambiguous. CDR1 SGHTA and CDR2 FQGNSA come from the germline V gene. The CDR3 is made up of 17 amino acids. V lost 2 bases and J 0 bases, leaving 11 bases between the germline ends. Written as DNA, the CDR3 is TGTGCCAGCAGCTTAAAGGTCCCGCCCTCTGGGGCCAACGTCCTGACTTTC. Its protein product is CASSLKVPPSGANVLTF.

The genes are TRBV2 and TRBJ2-4; the D gene is possibly TRBD1 (6 bases). The germline V gene has CDR1 SNHLY and CDR2 FYNNEI. With 8 bases removed from V and 15 bases from J, the gap between germline ends came to 17 bases. The CDR3 totals 11 residues. The CDR3 spells CASFEQGPRYF. As DNA, the CDR3 is TGTGCCAGCTTTGAGCAGGGGCCCCGGTACTTC.

This chain joins TRBV5-1 and TRBJ2-3, with TRBD2 matching 7 bases. V gave up 1 base and J gave up 0 bases; unmatched junction bases: 2. This CDR3 comprises 15 residues. Per the germline V gene, CDR1 is SGHRS and CDR2 is YFSETQ. The CDR3 DNA sequence: TGCGCCAGCAGCTTGTTGGGACTAAGCACAGATACGCAGTATTTT. This encodes CASSLLGLSTDTQYF.

This clone occurred a few times. The chain has TRBV9 and TRBJ2-3, with 10 nucleotides matching TRBD1. The CDR3 is 16 amino acids. Germline CDR1 is SGDLS and CDR2 is YYNGEE. V lost 0 bases to trimming and J lost 9 bases; unmatched junction nucleotides: 10. This chain's CDR3 is CASSVEVPDRGSTQYF. CDR3 nucleotide sequence: TGTGCCAGCAGCGTAGAAGTCCCGGACAGGGGGTCGACGCAGTATTTT.

The genes are TRBV30 and TRBJ1-1, with TRBD1 identical over 10 bases. CDR1 and CDR2 from the germline V gene are GTSNPN and SVGIG (reference sequence). Trimming removed 1 base from V and 5 bases from J; junction bases left unmatched: 13. The CDR3 covers 17 residues. This CDR3 is CAWSEGQGYQRRTEAFF. The CDR3 DNA reads as TGTGCCTGGAGTGAGGGACAGGGGTATCAAAGGAGGACTGAAGCTTTCTTT.

This clone turned up a few times. The gene calls are TRBV9 and TRBJ2-7; D is ambiguous. Deletions cut 0 bases from V and 4 bases from J, with 8 bases between. The CDR3 totals 13 residues. Germline V gene data show CDR1 as SGDLS and CDR2 as YYNGEE. The CDR3 region has the DNA TGTGCCAGCAGCGTAGGGGTTGAATACGAGCAGTACTTC. Translation gives CASSVGVEYEQYF.

This clone was counted between two and nine times. The DNA is omitted, as the CDR3 cannot be located on it reliably, and the CDR3 follows TCRdb's listing. The chain has TRBV18 and TRBJ1-1. Germline V CDR1 and CDR2: KGHSH, LQKENI. Inclusive of both ends, the CDR3 amounts to 16 amino acids. The chain's CDR3 is CASSPLRAGGGTEAFF.